This is a list of T cell receptor beta chains from one sample in a study of metastatic and nonmetastatic thyroid tumors. MiXCR reprocessed the PCR reads for TCRdb. The repertoire consists of more than 2,500 clones, with around 28% occurring once and the leading ten covering about a fifth. The sequenced material came from tumor tissue. The receptor source for this set is a female donor with papillary thyroid cancer or a benign thyroid nodule (not recorded which). Some clones in this sample may be carry-over from other donors' samples. The CDR3 runs from the conserved cysteine through the conserved F or W. D genes are given only for firm matches. Rows give clone size only sometimes, using once, few, many, or a class for an expanded clone.

>NA|TRBJ2-1|TRBV19|NA
TGTGCCAGTAGTCCCTCGACTCTTAATGAGCAGTTCTTC
CASSPSTLNEQFF
>NA|TRBJ2-7|TRBV7-2|NA
TGTGCCAGCAGCCCTGCCTACTCAAAACATTACGAGCAGTACTTC
CASSPAYSKHYEQYF
>once|TRBJ2-7|TRBV20-1|TRBD1
TGCAGTGCTAGATCGACAGGGGGCTCGCGGTTCTCCTACGAGCAGTACTTC
CSARSTGGSRFSYEQYF
>NA|TRBJ1-2|TRBV9|TRBD1
TGTGCCAGCAGCCCCCGGACAGGGCCCTTTTGGGGCTACACCTTC
CASSPRTGPFWGYTF
>few|TRBJ2-7|TRBV9|NA
TGTGCCAGCAGGGGGGGGGCGTACGAGCAGTACTTC
CASRGGAYEQYF
>few|TRBJ2-7|TRBV6-1|NA
TGTGCCAGCAACCCCGGCCTTGACGAGCAGTACTTC
CASNPGLDEQYF
>NA|TRBJ2-6|TRBV27|NA
TGTGCCAGCAGGGCGGGTACTGGGGCCAACGTCCTGACTTTC
CASRAGTGANVLTF
>NA|TRBJ2-3|TRBV11-1|NA
TGTGCCAGCAGCTTAGGCGACTGGCGGGACCTCACAGATACGCAGTATTTT
CASSLGDWRDLTDTQYF
>large|TRBJ2-2|TRBV9|NA
TGTGCCAGCAGCCCCAAAAGGTGGGACACTAACACCGGGGAGCTGTTTTTT
CASSPKRWDTNTGELFF
>NA|TRBJ2-7|TRBV27|TRBD2
TGTGCCAGCAGTCCGGGACTAGCGGGACCAAATCCAGGGGAGCAGTACTTC
CASSPGLAGPNPGEQYF